Presented here are 9 T cell receptor beta chains from one specimen sequenced in a study of T cell responses to AZD1222 COVID-19 vaccine. Sequencing used immunoSEQ multiplex PCR; TCRdb keeps in-frame clones, though not all of them. Here the sample spans 150,000 to 200,000 clones, about 92% being singletons. This specimen consisted of peripheral blood, obtained on day 0 of AZD1222 vaccination. Receptors originate from an adult in good health.

In its sample, this clone was seen once. This rearrangement joins TRBV2 to TRBJ2-1; D assignment may be TRBD1 or TRBD2 (5 bases each). With 4 bases removed from V and 0 bases from J, the gap between germline ends came to 10 bases. Germline V lookup: CDR1 SNHLY, CDR2 FYNNEI. The CDR3 has 15 residues. DNA for the CDR3: TGTGCCAGCAGTGGGGACCTGAGCTCCTACAATGAGCAGTTCTTC. Translation gives CASSGDLSSYNEQFF.

In its sample, this clone was seen once. The sample contains more than one DNA sequence encoding this CDR3. This rearrangement joins TRBV3-1 (or the pseudogene TRBV3-2) to TRBJ2-6; weak D call: TRBD2 (6 bases). The germline CDR1 and CDR2 sequences are LGHDT and YNNKEL (reference sequence). There are 16 residues in the CDR3. Between the trimmed V and J ends, which lost 1 base and 2 bases, there was a span of 9 bases. CDR3 in amino acids: CASSQGGVAGANVLTF. The CDR3 DNA reads TGTGCCAGCAGCCAAGGGGGGGTGGCTGGGGCCAACGTCCTGACTTTC.

J is TRBJ1-1 and V is TRBV19; D is ambiguous. V gave up 1 base and J gave up 1 base, with 10 bases separating them. From germline, CDR1 is LNHDA and CDR2 SQIVND (reference sequence). This CDR3 has 15 residues. CDR3: CASSIGRSGNTEAFF. CDR3 bases: TGTGCCAGTAGTATAGGAAGGAGCGGGAACACTGAAGCTTTCTTT.

This clone was found once. The chain carries TRBV5-1 and TRBJ2-7; a weak D match, TRBD1 (5 bases). Germline loops: CDR1 SGHRS, CDR2 YFSETQ. V was shortened by 4 bases and J by 0 bases, with 20 bases between the two germline ends. The CDR3 runs 17 residues. CDR3: CASSLPTLTEYSYEQYF. DNA for the CDR3: TGCGCCAGCAGCCTTCCTACCTTGACAGAGTACTCCTACGAGCAGTACTTC.

This rearrangement joins TRBV6-4 to TRBJ2-3; 9 bases agree with TRBD2. Germline CDR1 and CDR2: MRHNA and SNTAGT. With V trimmed by 6 bases and J by 3 bases, 4 bases remained unmatched. This CDR3 contains 14 residues. DNA of the CDR3: TGTGCCAGCAGCGATAGCGGGAGAACAGATACGCAGTATTTT. Its translation: CASSDSGRTDTQYF.

V usage is TRBV5-4 and J usage is TRBJ2-1; 9 bases agree with TRBD2. There are 13 residues in the CDR3. The V gene end was trimmed by 5 bases and the J gene end by 7 bases; junction bases not matched to a gene: 4. Germline V gene lookup returns CDR1 SGHNT and CDR2 YYREEE (reference sequence). In DNA, the CDR3 is TGTGCCAGCAGAAGTAGCGGGAGTAATGAGCAGTTCTTC. This gives the protein CASRSSGSNEQFF.

The chain is built from TRBV5-4 and TRBJ2-1; tentatively, D is TRBD2 (5 bases). This CDR3 comprises 14 residues. V lost 2 bases, J lost 2 bases, and 8 bases lay in between. CDR1 and CDR2 from the germline V gene are SGHNT and YYREEE (reference sequence). CDR3 loop: CASSLQRTYNEQFF. The DNA of the CDR3 is TGTGCCAGCAGCTTACAGCGGACCTACAATGAGCAGTTCTTC.

This chain connects TRBV3-1 (or the pseudogene TRBV3-2) to TRBJ2-5; 11 bases match TRBD1. This CDR3 contains 16 residues. Germline lookup yields CDR1 LGHDT and CDR2 YNNKEL (reference sequence). Trimming cost V 4 bases and J 2 bases; bases outside gene matches: 6. CDR3: CASSLRTGGPQETQYF. The CDR3 DNA is TGTGCCAGCAGCCTTCGGACAGGGGGCCCTCAAGAGACCCAGTACTTC.

The gene calls are TRBV29-1 and TRBJ2-7, with 11 bases identical to TRBD1. Per germline, CDR1 SQVTM and CDR2 ANQGSEA. Trimming took 4 bases from V and 5 from J; bases not matched to a gene: 7. The CDR3 is 14 residues long. The CDR3 reads CSVVSGTGGDEQYF. The CDR3 nucleotides are TGCAGCGTTGTTTCCGGGACAGGGGGGGACGAGCAGTACTTC.